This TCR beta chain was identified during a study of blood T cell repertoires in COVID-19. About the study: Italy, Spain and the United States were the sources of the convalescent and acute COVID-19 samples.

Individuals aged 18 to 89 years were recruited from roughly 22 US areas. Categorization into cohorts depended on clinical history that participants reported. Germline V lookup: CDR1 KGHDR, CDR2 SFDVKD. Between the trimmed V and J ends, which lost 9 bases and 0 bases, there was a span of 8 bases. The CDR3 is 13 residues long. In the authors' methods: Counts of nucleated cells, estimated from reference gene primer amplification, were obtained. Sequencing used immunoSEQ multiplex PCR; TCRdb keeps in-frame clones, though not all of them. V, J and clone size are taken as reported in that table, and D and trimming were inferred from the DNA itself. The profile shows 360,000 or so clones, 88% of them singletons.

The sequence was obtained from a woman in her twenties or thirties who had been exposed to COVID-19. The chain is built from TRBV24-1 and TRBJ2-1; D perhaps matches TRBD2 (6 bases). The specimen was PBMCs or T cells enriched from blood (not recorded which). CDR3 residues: CATRGSSYNEQFF. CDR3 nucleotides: TGTGCCACCCGGGGGAGCTCCTACAATGAGCAGTTCTTC.